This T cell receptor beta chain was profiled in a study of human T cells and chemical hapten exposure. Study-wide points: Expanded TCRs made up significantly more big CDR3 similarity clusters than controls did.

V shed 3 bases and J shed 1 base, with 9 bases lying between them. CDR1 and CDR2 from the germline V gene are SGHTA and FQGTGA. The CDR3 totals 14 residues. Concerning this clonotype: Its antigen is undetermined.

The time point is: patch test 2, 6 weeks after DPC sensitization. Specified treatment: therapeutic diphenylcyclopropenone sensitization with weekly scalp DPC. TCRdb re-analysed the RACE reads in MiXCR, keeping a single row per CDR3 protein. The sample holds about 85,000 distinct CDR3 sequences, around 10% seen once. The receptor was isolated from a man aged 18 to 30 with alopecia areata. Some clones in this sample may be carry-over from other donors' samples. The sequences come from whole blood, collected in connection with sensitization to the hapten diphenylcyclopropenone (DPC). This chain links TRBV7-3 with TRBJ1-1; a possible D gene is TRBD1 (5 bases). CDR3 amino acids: CASSFGTENTEAFF. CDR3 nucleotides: TGTGCCAGCAGCTTCGGGACGGAGAACACTGAAGCTTTCTTT.